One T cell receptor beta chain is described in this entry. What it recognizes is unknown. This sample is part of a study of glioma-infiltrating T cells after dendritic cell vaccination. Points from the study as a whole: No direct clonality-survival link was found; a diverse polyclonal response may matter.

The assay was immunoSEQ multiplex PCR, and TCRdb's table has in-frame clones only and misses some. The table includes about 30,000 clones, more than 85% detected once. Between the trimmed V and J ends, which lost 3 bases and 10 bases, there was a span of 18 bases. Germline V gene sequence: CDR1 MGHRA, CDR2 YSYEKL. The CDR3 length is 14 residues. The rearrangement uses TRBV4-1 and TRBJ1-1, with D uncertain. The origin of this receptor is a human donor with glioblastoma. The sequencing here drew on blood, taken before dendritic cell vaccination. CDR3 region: CASSQGREERGAFF. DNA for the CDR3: TGCGCCAGCAGCCAGGGTCGGGAAGAGCGGGGAGCTTTCTTT.